A single TCR beta chain is shown here with its context. Its antigen is undetermined. This entry comes from a study of T cell responses to AZD1222 COVID-19 vaccine. Sequenced by immunoSEQ multiplex PCR; TCRdb stores in-frame clones only, minus some. The table shows some 190,000 clones, with 80% to 95% occurring only once. This CDR3 contains 13 residues. CDR1 is SGHTA and CDR2 is FQGNSA in the germline V gene. Trimming took off 5 bases at V and 9 bases at J, with 13 bases between the two ends. General observations from the study: Nearly half of spike-specific TCRs reportedly target unmutated variant regions. Increases in Spike-specific TCR breadth and depth were seen after two AZD1222 doses. Only a handful of AZD1222 recipients, roughly 6 in all, had baseline seropositivity.

Sequenced material: peripheral blood, taken on day 0 of AZD1222 vaccination. The chain joins TRBV7-2 to TRBJ1-4; D not certain. This TCR was sampled from an adult in good health. The CDR3 DNA reads TGTGCCAGCAGCCCGCACATGGATCAAAAACTGTTTTTT. Amino acid sequence: CASSPHMDQKLFF. Complete variable domain (other parts from reference TRBV7-2 and TRBJ1-4): GAGVSQSPSNKVTEKGKDVELRCDPISGHTALYWYRQSLGQGLEFLIYFQGNSAPDKSGLPSDRFSAERTGGSVSTLTIQRTQQEDSAVYLCASSPHMDQKLFFGSGTQLSVL.